This is a list of T cell receptor beta chains from one sample in a study of T cells in Graves' hyperthyroidism and ophthalmopathy. TCRdb reprocessed the multiplex PCR reads with MiXCR, giving one entry per CDR3 protein. In the table there are approximately 600,000 distinct CDR3 sequences, about 15% of which are singletons. Sequencing used blood. These receptors were obtained from a woman aged 40 to 50 with Graves' ophthalmopathy. Both conserved end residues are trimmed from each CDR3. Each record gives: J gene, clone size, V gene, CDR3 protein. Rows give clone size only sometimes, using once, few, many, or a class for an expanded clone.

>TRBJ2-7|-|TRBV20-1
SARVAGEWYEQY
>TRBJ2-2|many|TRBV11-3
ASSSFDGELF
>TRBJ2-5|many|TRBV6-8
ASSRQGDEETQY
>TRBJ2-3|-|TRBV4-1
ASSYSGFLTDTQY
>TRBJ2-7|-|TRBV11-2
ASSLDHRNYEQY
>TRBJ2-7|many|TRBV15
ATRNRVID
>TRBJ1-1|few|TRBV7-2
ASSLRDSLNTEAF
>TRBJ2-3|-|TRBV6-2/TRBV6-3
ASSYSTTRKWADTQY
>TRBJ2-7|many|TRBV7-9
ASSPLASYEQY
>TRBJ2-5|many|TRBV28
ASSAPRGVGETQY
>TRBJ2-7|many|TRBV7-9
ASSTRDYASYEQY
>TRBJ2-5|many|TRBV12-3/TRBV12-4
ASSRTSGRPGETQY
>TRBJ1-6|-|TRBV7-2
ASSAGWGSPLH
>TRBJ2-7|-|TRBV6-2/TRBV6-3
ASRPRLAVYEQY
>TRBJ1-3|-|TRBV18
ASSPLQVHSGNTIY
>TRBJ1-2|few|TRBV12-3/TRBV12-4
ASRGLWGQGYT
>TRBJ2-1|once|TRBV12-3/TRBV12-4
ASSLEGENYNEQF
>TRBJ1-1|many|TRBV6-2/TRBV6-3
ASSRQGDSEAF
>TRBJ2-7|many|TRBV12-3/TRBV12-4
ASSFGDFYEQY
>TRBJ2-2|many|TRBV27
ASSLALAGAGELF
>TRBJ2-6|-|TRBV6-2/TRBV6-3
ASSSSGDGANVLT
>TRBJ1-5|few|TRBV4-1
ASSQDYRGGQPQH
>TRBJ1-3|few|TRBV11-3
ASSSDRDSGNTIY
>TRBJ1-1|-|TRBV5-1
ASSPAAGQRNTEAF
>TRBJ2-5|many|TRBV24-1
ATSDLQGRKETQY